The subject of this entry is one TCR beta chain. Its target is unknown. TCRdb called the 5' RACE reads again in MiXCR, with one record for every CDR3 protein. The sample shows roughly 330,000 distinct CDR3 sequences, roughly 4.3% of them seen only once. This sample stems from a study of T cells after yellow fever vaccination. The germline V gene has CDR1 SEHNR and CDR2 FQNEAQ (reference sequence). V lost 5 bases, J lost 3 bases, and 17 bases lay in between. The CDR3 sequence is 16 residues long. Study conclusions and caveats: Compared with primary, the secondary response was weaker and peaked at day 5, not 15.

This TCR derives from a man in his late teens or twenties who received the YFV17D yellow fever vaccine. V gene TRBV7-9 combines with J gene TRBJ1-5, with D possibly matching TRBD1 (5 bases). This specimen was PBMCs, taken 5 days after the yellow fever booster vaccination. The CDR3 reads CASSPQAAGANQPQHF. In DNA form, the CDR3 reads TGTGCCAGCAGCCCGCAGGCAGCCGGGGCCAATCAGCCCCAGCATTTT. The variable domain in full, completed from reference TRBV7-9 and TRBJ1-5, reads DTGVSQNPRHKITKRGQNVTFRCDPISEHNRLYWYRQTLGQGPEFLTYFQNEAQLEKSRLLSDRFSAERPKGSFSTLEIQRTEQGDSAMYLCASSPQAAGANQPQHFGDGTRLSIL.